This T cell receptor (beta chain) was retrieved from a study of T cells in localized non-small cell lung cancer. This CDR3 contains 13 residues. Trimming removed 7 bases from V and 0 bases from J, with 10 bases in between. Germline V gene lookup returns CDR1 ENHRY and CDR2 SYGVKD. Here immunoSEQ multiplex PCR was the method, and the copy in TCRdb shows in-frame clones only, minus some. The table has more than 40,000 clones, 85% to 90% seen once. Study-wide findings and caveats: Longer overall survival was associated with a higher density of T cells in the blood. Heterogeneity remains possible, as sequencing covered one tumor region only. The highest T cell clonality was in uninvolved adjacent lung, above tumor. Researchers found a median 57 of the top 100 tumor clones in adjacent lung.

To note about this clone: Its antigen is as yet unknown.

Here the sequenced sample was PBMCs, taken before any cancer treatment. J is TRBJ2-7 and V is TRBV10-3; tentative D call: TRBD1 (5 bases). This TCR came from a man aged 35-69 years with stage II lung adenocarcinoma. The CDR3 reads CAIMGPSSYEQYF. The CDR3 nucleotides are TGTGCCATCATGGGGCCTAGCTCCTACGAGCAGTACTTC.